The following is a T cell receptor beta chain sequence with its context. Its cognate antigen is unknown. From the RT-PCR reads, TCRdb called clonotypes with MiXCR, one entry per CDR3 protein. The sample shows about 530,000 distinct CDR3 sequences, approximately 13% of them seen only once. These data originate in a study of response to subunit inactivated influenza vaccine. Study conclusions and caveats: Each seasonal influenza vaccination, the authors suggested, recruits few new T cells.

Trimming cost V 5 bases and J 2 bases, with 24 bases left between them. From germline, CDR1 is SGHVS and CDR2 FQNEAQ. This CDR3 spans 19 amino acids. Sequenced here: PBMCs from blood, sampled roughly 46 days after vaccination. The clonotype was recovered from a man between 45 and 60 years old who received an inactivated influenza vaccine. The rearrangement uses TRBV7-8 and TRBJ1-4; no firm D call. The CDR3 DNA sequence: TGTGCCAGCAGCCGAAGCCCGTACGGACCGAGATCCACTAATGAAAAACTGTTTTTT. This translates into CASSRSPYGPRSTNEKLFF.